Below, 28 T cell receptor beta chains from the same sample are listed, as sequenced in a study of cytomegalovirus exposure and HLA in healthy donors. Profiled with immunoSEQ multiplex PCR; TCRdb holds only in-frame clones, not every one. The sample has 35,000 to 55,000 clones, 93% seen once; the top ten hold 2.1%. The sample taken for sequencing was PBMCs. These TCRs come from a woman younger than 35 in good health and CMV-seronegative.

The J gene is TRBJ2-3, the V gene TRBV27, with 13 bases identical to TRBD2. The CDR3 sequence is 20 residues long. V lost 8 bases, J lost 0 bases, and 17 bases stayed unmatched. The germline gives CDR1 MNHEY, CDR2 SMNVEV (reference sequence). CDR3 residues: CASSPRTSGSRRASTDTQYF. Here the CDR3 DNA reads TGTGCCAGCTCTCCCCGGACTAGCGGGAGTAGAAGGGCTAGCACAGATACGCAGTATTTT.

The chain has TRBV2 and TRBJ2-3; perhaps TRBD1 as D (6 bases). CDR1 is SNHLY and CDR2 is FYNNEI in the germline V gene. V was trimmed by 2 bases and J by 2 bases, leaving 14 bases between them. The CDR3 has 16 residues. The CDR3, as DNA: TGTGCCAGCAGTGAAAGAAACAGGGAATTCACAGATACGCAGTATTTT. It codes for CASSERNREFTDTQYF.

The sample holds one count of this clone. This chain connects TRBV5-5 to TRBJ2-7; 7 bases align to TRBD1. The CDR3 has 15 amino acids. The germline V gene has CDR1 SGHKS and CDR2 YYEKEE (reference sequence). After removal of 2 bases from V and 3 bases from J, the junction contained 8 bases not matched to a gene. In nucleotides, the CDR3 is TGTGCCAGCAGCTTATCGACAGGGAAATACTACGAGCAGTACTTC. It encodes CASSLSTGKYYEQYF. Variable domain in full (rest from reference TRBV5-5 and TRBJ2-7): DAGVTQSPTHLIKTRGQQVTLRCSPISGHKSVSWYQQVLGQGPQFIFQYYEKEERGRGNFPDRFSARQFPNYSSELNVNALLLGDSALYLCASSLSTGKYYEQYFGPGTRLTVT.

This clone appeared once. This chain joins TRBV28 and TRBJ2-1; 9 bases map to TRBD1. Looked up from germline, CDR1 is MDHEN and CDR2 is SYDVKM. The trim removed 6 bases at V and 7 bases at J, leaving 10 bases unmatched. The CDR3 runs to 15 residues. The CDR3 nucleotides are TGTGCCAGCAGCCCCGGGGACAGGGTAGGGAATGAGCAGTTCTTC. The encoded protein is CASSPGDRVGNEQFF.

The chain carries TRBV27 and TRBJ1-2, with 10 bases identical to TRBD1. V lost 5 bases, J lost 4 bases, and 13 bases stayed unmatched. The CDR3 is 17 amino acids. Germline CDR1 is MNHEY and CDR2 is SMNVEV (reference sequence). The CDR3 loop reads CASSQTPTGTGVYGYTF. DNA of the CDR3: TGTGCCAGCAGTCAAACCCCCACCGGGACAGGGGTCTATGGCTACACCTTC.

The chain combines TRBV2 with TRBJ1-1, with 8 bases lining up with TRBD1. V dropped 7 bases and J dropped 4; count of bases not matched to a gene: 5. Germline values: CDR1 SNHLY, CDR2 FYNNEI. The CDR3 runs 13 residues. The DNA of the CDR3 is TGTGCCAGCAACCTACAGGGGGTCACTGAAGCTTTCTTT. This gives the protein CASNLQGVTEAFF.

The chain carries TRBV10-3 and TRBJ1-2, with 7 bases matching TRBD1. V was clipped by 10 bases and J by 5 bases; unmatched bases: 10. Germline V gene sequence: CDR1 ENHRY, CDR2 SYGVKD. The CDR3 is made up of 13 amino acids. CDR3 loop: CATLEEQGYGYTF. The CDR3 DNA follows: TGTGCCACCTTGGAGGAACAGGGGTATGGCTACACCTTC.

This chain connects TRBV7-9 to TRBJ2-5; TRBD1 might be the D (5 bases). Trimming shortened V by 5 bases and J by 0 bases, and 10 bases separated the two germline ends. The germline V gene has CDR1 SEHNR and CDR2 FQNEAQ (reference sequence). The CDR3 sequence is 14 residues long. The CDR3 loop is CASSRGQDQETQYF. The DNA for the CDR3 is TGTGCCAGCAGCCGCGGACAAGACCAAGAGACCCAGTACTTC. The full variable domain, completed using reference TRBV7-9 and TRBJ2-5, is DTGVSQNPRHKITKRGQNVTFRCDPISEHNRLYWYRQTLGQGPEFLTYFQNEAQLEKSRLLSDRFSAERPKGSFSTLEIQRTEQGDSAMYLCASSRGQDQETQYFGPGTRLLVL.

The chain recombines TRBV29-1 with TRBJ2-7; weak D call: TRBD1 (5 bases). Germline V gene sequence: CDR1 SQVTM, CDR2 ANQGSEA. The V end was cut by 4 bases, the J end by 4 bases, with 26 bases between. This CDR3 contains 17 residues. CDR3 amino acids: CSVGGFTLGQFLYEQYF. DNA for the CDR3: TGCAGCGTTGGAGGTTTTACTTTGGGGCAGTTCTTGTACGAGCAGTACTTC.

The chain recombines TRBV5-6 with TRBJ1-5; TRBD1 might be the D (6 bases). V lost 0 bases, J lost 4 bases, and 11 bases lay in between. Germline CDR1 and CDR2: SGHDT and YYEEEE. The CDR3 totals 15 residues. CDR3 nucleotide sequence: TGTGCCAGCAGCTTGGCAGGGGTCTCGAATCAGCCCCAGCATTTT. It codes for CASSLAGVSNQPQHF.

The DNA of the CDR3 is TGCAGCGTAGAGGACAGGGCTGGAAACACCATATATTTT. This codes for CSVEDRAGNTIYF. The rearrangement joins TRBV29-1 to TRBJ1-3, with 8 bases that match TRBD1. With V trimmed by 6 bases and J by 2 bases, 3 bases remained unmatched. Germline CDR1 and CDR2: SQVTM and ANQGSEA. The CDR3 totals 13 residues.

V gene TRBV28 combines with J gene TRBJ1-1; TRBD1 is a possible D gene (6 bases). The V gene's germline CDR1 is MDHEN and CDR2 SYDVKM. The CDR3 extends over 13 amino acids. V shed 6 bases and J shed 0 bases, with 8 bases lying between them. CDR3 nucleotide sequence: TGTGCCAGCAGGGACAGCATGAACACTGAAGCTTTCTTT. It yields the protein CASRDSMNTEAFF.

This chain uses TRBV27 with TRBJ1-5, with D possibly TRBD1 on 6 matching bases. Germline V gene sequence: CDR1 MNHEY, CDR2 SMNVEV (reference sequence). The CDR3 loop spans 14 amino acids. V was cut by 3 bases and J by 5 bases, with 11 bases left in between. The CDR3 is CASSFKSGDQPQHF. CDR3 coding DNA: TGTGCCAGCAGTTTCAAATCAGGGGATCAGCCCCAGCATTTT.

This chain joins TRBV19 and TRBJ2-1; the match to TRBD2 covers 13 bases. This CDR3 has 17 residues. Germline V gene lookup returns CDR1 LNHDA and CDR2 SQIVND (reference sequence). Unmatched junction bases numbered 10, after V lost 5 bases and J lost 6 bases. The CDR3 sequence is CASSYRLAGGPSNEQFF. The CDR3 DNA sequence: TGTGCCAGTAGTTACAGACTAGCGGGGGGTCCTAGCAATGAGCAGTTCTTC.

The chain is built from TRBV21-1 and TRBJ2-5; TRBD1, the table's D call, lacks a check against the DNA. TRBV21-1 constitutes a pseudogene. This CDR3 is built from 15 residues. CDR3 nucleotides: TGTGCCAGCAGCAAAGCCGTGACAGTCCGGGAGACCCAGTACTTC. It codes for CASSKAVTVRETQYF.

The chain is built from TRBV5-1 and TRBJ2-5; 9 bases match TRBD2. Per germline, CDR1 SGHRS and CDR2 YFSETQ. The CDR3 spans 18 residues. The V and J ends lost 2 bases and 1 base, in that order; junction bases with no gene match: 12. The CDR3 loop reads CASSFSRGAGGPQETQYF. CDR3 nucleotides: TGCGCCAGCAGCTTCAGTCGTGGAGCGGGGGGCCCCCAAGAGACCCAGTACTTC.

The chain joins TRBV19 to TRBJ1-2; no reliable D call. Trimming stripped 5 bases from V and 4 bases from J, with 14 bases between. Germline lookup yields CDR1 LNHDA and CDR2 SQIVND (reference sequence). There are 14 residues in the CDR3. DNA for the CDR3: TGTGCCAGTAGTCTGAGCAGCGGTTCCTATGGCTACACCTTC. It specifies CASSLSSGSYGYTF.

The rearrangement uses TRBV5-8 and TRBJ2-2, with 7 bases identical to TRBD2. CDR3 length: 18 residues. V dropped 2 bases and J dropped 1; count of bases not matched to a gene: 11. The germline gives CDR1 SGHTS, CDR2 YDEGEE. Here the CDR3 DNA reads TGTGCCAGCAGCTTTAGCTCTCGACTAGCCAAGAACACCGGGGAGCTGTTTTTT. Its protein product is CASSFSSRLAKNTGELFF.

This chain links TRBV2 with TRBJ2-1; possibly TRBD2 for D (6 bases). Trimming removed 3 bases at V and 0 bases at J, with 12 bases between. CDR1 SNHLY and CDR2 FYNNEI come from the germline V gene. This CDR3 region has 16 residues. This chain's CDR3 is CASSELAVSSYNEQFF. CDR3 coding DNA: TGTGCCAGCAGTGAGTTAGCGGTTTCCTCCTACAATGAGCAGTTCTTC.

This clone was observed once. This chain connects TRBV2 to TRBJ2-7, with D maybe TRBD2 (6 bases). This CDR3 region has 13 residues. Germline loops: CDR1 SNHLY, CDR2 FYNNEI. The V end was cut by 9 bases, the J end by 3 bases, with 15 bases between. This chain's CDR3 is CASSLDGGYEQYF. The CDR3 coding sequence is TGTGCCAGTAGTCTTGACGGGGGCTACGAGCAGTACTTC.

CDR3 bases: TGTGCCAGCAGCTTGAGAGTCGCGGACGAGCAGTACTTC. Amino acids: CASSLRVADEQYF. The gene calls are TRBV5-8 and TRBJ2-7; no firm D call. Per germline, CDR1 SGHTS and CDR2 YDEGEE. The CDR3 runs to 13 residues. Trimming left V 1 base short and J 5 bases short, with 10 bases between.

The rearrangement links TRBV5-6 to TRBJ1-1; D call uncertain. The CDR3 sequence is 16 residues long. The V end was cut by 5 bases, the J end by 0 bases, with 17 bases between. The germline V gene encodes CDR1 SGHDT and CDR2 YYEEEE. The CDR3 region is CASSRVPSDLNTEAFF. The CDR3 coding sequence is TGTGCCAGCAGTCGGGTCCCTTCGGACTTGAACACTGAAGCTTTCTTT. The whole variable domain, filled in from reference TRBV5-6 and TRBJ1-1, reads DAGVTQSPTHLIKTRGQQVTLRCSPKSGHDTVSWYQQALGQGPQFIFQYYEEEERQRGNFPDRFSGHQFPNYSSELNVNALLLGDSALYLCASSRVPSDLNTEAFFGQGTRLTVV.

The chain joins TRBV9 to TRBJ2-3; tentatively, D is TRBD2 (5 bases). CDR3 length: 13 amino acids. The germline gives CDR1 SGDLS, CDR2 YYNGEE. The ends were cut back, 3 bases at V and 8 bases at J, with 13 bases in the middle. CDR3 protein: CASSAQRTGTQYF. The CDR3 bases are TGTGCCAGCAGCGCTCAGCGGACGGGTACGCAGTATTTT.

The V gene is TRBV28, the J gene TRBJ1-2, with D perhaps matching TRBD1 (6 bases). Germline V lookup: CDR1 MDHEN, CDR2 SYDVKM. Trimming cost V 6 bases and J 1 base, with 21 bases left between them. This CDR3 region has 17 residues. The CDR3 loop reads CASRGGAGDRINYGYTF. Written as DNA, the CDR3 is TGTGCCAGCAGGGGTGGTGCAGGGGATCGAATTAACTATGGCTACACCTTC.

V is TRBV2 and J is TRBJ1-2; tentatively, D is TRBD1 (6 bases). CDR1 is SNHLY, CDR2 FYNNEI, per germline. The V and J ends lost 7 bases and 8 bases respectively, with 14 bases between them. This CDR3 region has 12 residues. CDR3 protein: CASMRGGAGYTF. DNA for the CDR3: TGTGCCAGCATGAGAGGGGGGGCCGGCTACACCTTC. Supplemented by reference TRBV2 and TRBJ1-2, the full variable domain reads EPEVTQTPSHQVTQMGQEVILRCVPISNHLYFYWYRQILGQKVEFLVSFYNNEISEKSEIFDDQFSVERPDGSNFTLKIRSTKLEDSAMYFCASMRGGAGYTFGSGTRLTVV.

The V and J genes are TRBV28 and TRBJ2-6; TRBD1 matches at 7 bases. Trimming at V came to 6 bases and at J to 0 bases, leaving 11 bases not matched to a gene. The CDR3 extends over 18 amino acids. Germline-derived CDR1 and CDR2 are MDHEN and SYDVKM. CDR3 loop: CASSPPQGVSSGANVLTF. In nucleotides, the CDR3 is TGTGCCAGCAGCCCGCCCCAGGGGGTAAGCTCTGGGGCCAACGTCCTGACTTTC.

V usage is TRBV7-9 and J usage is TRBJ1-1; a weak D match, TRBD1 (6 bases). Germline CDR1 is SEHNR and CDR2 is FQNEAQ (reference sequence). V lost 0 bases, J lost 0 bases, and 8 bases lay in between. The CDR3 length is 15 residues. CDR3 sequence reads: CASSLAGQLNTEAFF. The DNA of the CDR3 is TGTGCCAGCAGCTTAGCCGGACAGCTGAACACTGAAGCTTTCTTT.

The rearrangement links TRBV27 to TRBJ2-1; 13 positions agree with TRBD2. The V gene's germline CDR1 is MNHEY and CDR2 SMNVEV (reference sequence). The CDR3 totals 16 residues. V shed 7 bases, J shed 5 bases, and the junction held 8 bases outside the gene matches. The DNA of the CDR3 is TGTGCCAGCAAAAAACCTGGGACTAGCGGGAACAATGAGCAGTTCTTC. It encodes CASKKPGTSGNNEQFF.